The rows below give T cell receptor beta chains drawn from one sample of a study of T cell responses to AZD1222 COVID-19 vaccine. Sequencing used immunoSEQ multiplex PCR; TCRdb keeps in-frame clones, though not all of them. The repertoire has 150,000 or so clones, about 90% of them found once; the top ten carry about 5.5%. The sample here was peripheral blood, taken on day 0 of MenACWY control vaccination. All receptors derive from an adult in good health. CDR3s include the opening cysteine and the closing phenylalanine or tryptophan. Each record gives: J gene, V gene, CDR3 protein.

>TRBJ1-2|TRBV7-9
CASSLTDRDYGYTF
>TRBJ2-1|TRBV11-2
CASSLGSGVHEQFF
>TRBJ2-7|TRBV4-3
CASSQRTGLIPSYEQYF
>TRBJ1-3|TRBV5-1
CASSFLPSPSGNTIYF
>TRBJ2-4|TRBV3-1/TRBV3-2
CASSPGLAAKNIQYF
>TRBJ1-2|TRBV19
CATTRGLADGYTF
>TRBJ2-1|TRBV4-3
CASSQDSGFSYNEQFF
>TRBJ1-5|TRBV29-1
CSAGTGLNQPQHF
>TRBJ1-2|TRBV5-6
CASSITGDGYTF
>TRBJ2-5|TRBV11-3
CASSSGSLAGVVETQYF
>TRBJ1-1|TRBV11-3
CASSPGRGHTEAFF
>TRBJ2-1|TRBV27
CASSLLVLAGASSYNEQFF
>TRBJ1-1|TRBV19
CASSASRTTEAFF
>TRBJ1-5|TRBV28
CASSFSAVSNQPQHF
>TRBJ2-3|TRBV19
CASSMTSGVTDTQYF
>TRBJ2-2|TRBV9
CASSPSGAGVTGELFF
>TRBJ1-1|TRBV21-1
CASSKVRHTGLLEAFF
>TRBJ1-6|TRBV7-8
CASSSLSGSYNSPLHF
>TRBJ1-2|TRBV5-1
CASSLGDRDSYGYTF
>TRBJ1-1|TRBV10-3
CAISLSTGDTEAFF
>TRBJ2-1|TRBV10-3
CATKSLKQFF
>TRBJ1-5|TRBV28
CASSYLGTVSNQPQHF
>TRBJ1-5|TRBV27
CASSLRQYNQPQHF
>TRBJ2-7|TRBV11-2
CASSLDPGGYEQYF
>TRBJ2-2|TRBV6-5
CASNARGGGTGELFF
>TRBJ2-3|TRBV5-1
CASSLDIQGPDTQYF
>TRBJ2-3|TRBV13
CASSLSPLSGTQYF
>TRBJ2-2|TRBV12-3/TRBV12-4
CASSLPNTGELFF
>TRBJ1-6|TRBV7-2
CASSLRGGHSPLHF
>TRBJ2-7|TRBV10-3
CAIEKGPNEQYF
>TRBJ1-1|TRBV6-6
CASSYQGANTEAFF
>TRBJ2-1|TRBV11-2
CASSLGTASEQFF
>TRBJ2-1|TRBV4-2
CASSQEGTRDYSLNRDEQFF
>TRBJ2-2|TRBV18
CASSISRTGLTGELFF
>TRBJ2-5|TRBV10-3
CAISEYRQETQYF
>TRBJ1-4|TRBV5-1
CASRNSPSGDEKLFF
>TRBJ2-5|TRBV27
CASRWGSQETQYF
>TRBJ2-1|TRBV11-2
CASSRHDGSSYNEQFF
>TRBJ1-6|TRBV5-1
CASSLAGQGRSPLHF
>TRBJ2-1|TRBV24-1
CATSDPLAGGYNEQFF
>TRBJ1-2|TRBV4-1
CASSPSVTRGAGVSGYTF
>TRBJ1-1|TRBV7-2
CARSTGPNTEAFF
>TRBJ2-1|TRBV5-1
CASSLGSGRLGVEQFF
>TRBJ1-2|TRBV6-1
CASSEAVMLRGYTF
>TRBJ1-1|TRBV7-8
CASTQGPGRDTEAFF
>TRBJ1-2|TRBV7-2
CASSWTGEGYYGYTF
>TRBJ2-3|TRBV27
CATQDSGRETDTQYF
>TRBJ1-5|TRBV2
CASMNEYNQPQHF
>TRBJ1-5|TRBV2
CASSEDGGSNQPQHF
>TRBJ1-2|TRBV24-1
CATSDLSAGNYGYTF
>TRBJ2-5|TRBV18
CASSPRGNSQETQYF
>TRBJ2-1|TRBV9
CASSTDQNSYNEQFF
>TRBJ2-1|TRBV29-1
CSVVSGVNEQFF
>TRBJ2-3|TRBV9
CASTSGSGSTDTQYF
>TRBJ2-7|TRBV7-9
CASSPADRPHLDEQYF